The 10 T cell receptor beta chains presented below share a single source sample, sequenced in a study of shared clonotypes between healthy human individuals. The naive CD8 subset, CD45RO-negative cells positively selected for CCR7, excluded terminally differentiated effector memory CD45RA+ cells. The assay was immunoSEQ multiplex PCR, and TCRdb's table has in-frame clones only and misses some. The profile shows approximately 1.9 million clones, around 93% of them singletons. Sequencing input: naive CD8+ T cells from PBMCs. These receptors were taken from a man aged 18 to 29 in good health. Some clones in this sample may be carry-over from other donors' samples.

This chain links TRBV11-2 with TRBJ1-2; 9 bases are a match to TRBD1. Germline V gives CDR1 SGHAT, CDR2 FQNNGV. The CDR3 length is 14 residues. V lost 5 bases, J lost 6 bases, and 7 bases stayed unmatched. The CDR3 DNA sequence: TGTGCCAGCAGCCCCCGGGACAGGGAACATGGCTACACCTTC. This sequence encodes CASSPRDREHGYTF.

This clone was recorded once. This chain links TRBV7-2 with TRBJ2-3, with TRBD2 matching over 12 bases. The V gene end was trimmed by 5 bases and the J gene end by 5 bases; junction bases not matched to a gene: 8. This CDR3 region has 16 residues. Germline CDR1 and CDR2: SGHTA and FQGNSA. Here the CDR3 DNA reads TGTGCCAGCAGCCCCGGCCCTAGCGGGAGGGGAGATACGCAGTATTTT. Residues: CASSPGPSGRGDTQYF.

Regarding this clone: Within the sample, other DNA sequences also encode this same CDR3. The rearrangement joins TRBV6-1 to TRBJ1-2; 7 nucleotides agree with TRBD1. CDR1 is MNHNS and CDR2 is SASEGT in the germline V gene. The ends lost 6 bases at V and 2 bases at J; junction bases unmatched: 3. The CDR3 runs to 13 residues. The CDR3 reads CASRDRLNYGYTF. In nucleotides, the CDR3 is TGTGCCAGCAGGGACAGGCTGAACTATGGCTACACCTTC.

This chain joins TRBV7-9 and TRBJ2-2; D gene unclear. This CDR3 is built from 13 residues. Looked up from germline, CDR1 is SEHNR and CDR2 is FQNEAQ (reference sequence). The V end was cut by 3 bases, the J end by 3 bases, with 5 bases between. CDR3 residues: CASSFSDTGELFF. CDR3 bases: TGTGCCAGCAGCTTTTCGGACACCGGGGAGCTGTTTTTT. Variable domain in full (rest from reference TRBV7-9 and TRBJ2-2): DTGVSQNPRHKITKRGQNVTFRCDPISEHNRLYWYRQTLGQGPEFLTYFQNEAQLEKSRLLSDRFSAERPKGSFSTLEIQRTEQGDSAMYLCASSFSDTGELFFGEGSRLTVL.

The table lists this clone with a few counts. V usage is TRBV27 and J usage is TRBJ1-2; 7 bases are shared with TRBD1. V lost 6 bases, J lost 8 bases, and 9 bases stayed unmatched. This CDR3 is 13 amino acids long. CDR1 is MNHEY, CDR2 SMNVEV, per germline (reference sequence). The CDR3 loop is CASRMTGFGGYTF. CDR3 nucleotides: TGTGCCAGCAGAATGACAGGGTTTGGCGGCTACACCTTC.

The V gene is TRBV14, the J gene TRBJ1-1; D not certain. This CDR3 is 16 amino acids long. CDR1 is SGHDN and CDR2 is FVKESK in the germline V gene. V dropped 1 base and J dropped 5 bases, with 17 bases sitting between them. CDR3 loop: CASSQGLGGPLTEAFF. CDR3 nucleotide sequence: TGTGCCAGCAGCCAAGGTCTGGGTGGACCGTTGACTGAAGCTTTCTTT. Supplemented by reference TRBV14 and TRBJ1-1, the full variable domain reads EAGVTQFPSHSVIEKGQTVTLRCDPISGHDNLYWYRRVMGKEIKFLLHFVKESKQDESGMPNNRFLAERTGGTYSTLKVQPAELEDSGVYFCASSQGLGGPLTEAFFGQGTRLTVV.

The sample holds one count of this clone. V gene TRBV7-8 combines with J gene TRBJ2-5; no firm D call. Germline CDR1 and CDR2: SGHVS and FQNEAQ. CDR3 length: 14 amino acids. Trimming took off 5 bases at V and 4 bases at J, with 14 bases between the two ends. The CDR3 sequence is CASSPTLGGETQYF. CDR3 sequence (DNA): TGTGCCAGCAGCCCAACTTTGGGCGGAGAGACCCAGTACTTC.

This chain joins TRBV27 and TRBJ2-6; D ambiguous. CDR1 is MNHEY and CDR2 is SMNVEV in the germline V gene (reference sequence). The CDR3 covers 17 residues. With 0 bases removed from V and 4 bases from J, the gap between germline ends came to 13 bases. The CDR3 region has the DNA TGTGCCAGCAGTTTATCGTCTTATCCCCCCGGGGCCAACGTCCTGACTTTC. Its protein product is CASSLSSYPPGANVLTF.

The chain couples TRBV30 to TRBJ1-2; D might be TRBD1 (6 bases). Germline assignment: CDR1 GTSNPN and CDR2 SVGIG (reference sequence). Trimming removed 4 bases from V and 7 bases from J, with 7 bases in between. This CDR3 has 10 residues. The CDR3 reads CAWMGAGYTF. The CDR3 bases are TGTGCCTGGATGGGGGCTGGCTACACCTTC.

The chain carries TRBV29-1 and TRBJ1-1; 10 positions match TRBD1. CDR1 is SQVTM and CDR2 is ANQGSEA in the germline V gene. The CDR3 contains 18 residues. With V trimmed by 1 base and J by 0 bases, 11 bases remained unmatched. The CDR3 DNA sequence: TGCAGCGTTGAAGCGGATCTTGACAGGGGGCGCGTGAACACTGAAGCTTTCTTT. Translating it yields CSVEADLDRGRVNTEAFF.